A selection of T cell receptor beta chains follows, all from one sample in a study of blood T cell repertoires in COVID-19. Using immunoSEQ multiplex PCR, the repertoire was profiled, and TCRdb retains in-frame clones only, with some absent. The data show about 210,000 clones, with approximately 86% seen just once and approximately 0.69% held by the top ten. The source material was peripheral blood. The receptor set was obtained from a man in his forties with acute or convalescent COVID-19. Both conserved end residues are part of each CDR3. The order of the fields is CDR3 protein, D gene, V gene, J gene, clone size. A D gene is named only where the DNA matches it firmly. Size tells how often a clone was seen (once, few, many) or the class of an expanded clone, and some rows leave it out.

cdr3_aa: CATSGSGSLNTEAFF
d_call: .
v_call: TRBV24-1
j_call: TRBJ1-1
clone_size: .

cdr3_aa: CASSPYDRDREQYF
d_call: TRBD1
v_call: TRBV7-2
j_call: TRBJ2-7
clone_size: .

cdr3_aa: CASSSPGNGLNEQFF
d_call: .
v_call: TRBV7-3
j_call: TRBJ2-1
clone_size: .

cdr3_aa: CASSRRQGTNTGELFF
d_call: TRBD1
v_call: TRBV7-3
j_call: TRBJ2-2
clone_size: .

cdr3_aa: CASTPPGLLGDTQYF
d_call: .
v_call: TRBV7-2
j_call: TRBJ2-3
clone_size: .

cdr3_aa: CASSLTVGGQETQYF
d_call: TRBD2
v_call: TRBV7-7
j_call: TRBJ2-5
clone_size: once

cdr3_aa: CASSFTRGERSSYEQYF
d_call: .
v_call: TRBV7-9
j_call: TRBJ2-7
clone_size: once

cdr3_aa: CASSYGTGNYGYTF
d_call: TRBD1
v_call: TRBV11-2
j_call: TRBJ1-2
clone_size: few

cdr3_aa: CASSAGWGTPYEQYF
d_call: .
v_call: TRBV9
j_call: TRBJ2-7
clone_size: once

cdr3_aa: CASRLAGGPPEQFF
d_call: TRBD2
v_call: TRBV5-1
j_call: TRBJ2-1
clone_size: .

cdr3_aa: CASSLSVGLLYEQYF
d_call: TRBD2
v_call: TRBV27
j_call: TRBJ2-7
clone_size: .

cdr3_aa: CAWSVAYEQYF
d_call: .
v_call: TRBV30
j_call: TRBJ2-7
clone_size: few

cdr3_aa: CASSLAAGGKETQYF
d_call: TRBD1
v_call: TRBV5-6
j_call: TRBJ2-5
clone_size: .

cdr3_aa: CASSQAGTRIETQYF
d_call: TRBD2
v_call: TRBV4-1
j_call: TRBJ2-5
clone_size: .

cdr3_aa: CAIRKQGASEEQYF
d_call: TRBD1
v_call: TRBV10-3
j_call: TRBJ2-7
clone_size: .

cdr3_aa: CASNGRVEQYF
d_call: TRBD2
v_call: TRBV2
j_call: TRBJ2-7
clone_size: .

cdr3_aa: CSAGGTAKETQYF
d_call: TRBD1
v_call: TRBV20-1
j_call: TRBJ2-5
clone_size: .

cdr3_aa: CASSLTGSSYEQYF
d_call: .
v_call: TRBV7-9
j_call: TRBJ2-7
clone_size: .

cdr3_aa: CASSRDSLYEQYF
d_call: TRBD1
v_call: TRBV5-1
j_call: TRBJ2-7
clone_size: .

cdr3_aa: CASSPPPSGRGEQYF
d_call: TRBD2
v_call: TRBV27
j_call: TRBJ2-7
clone_size: .

cdr3_aa: CASSHGGAQDTQYF
d_call: TRBD2
v_call: TRBV16
j_call: TRBJ2-3
clone_size: .

cdr3_aa: CASSQEFATSGGSTDTQYF
d_call: TRBD2
v_call: TRBV4-3
j_call: TRBJ2-3
clone_size: .

cdr3_aa: CASSYRSARIDTQYF
d_call: .
v_call: TRBV6-2/TRBV6-3
j_call: TRBJ2-3
clone_size: few

cdr3_aa: CASSFIGGSEEKLFF
d_call: TRBD1
v_call: TRBV11-2
j_call: TRBJ1-4
clone_size: .

cdr3_aa: CASSIRDSSYNEQFF
d_call: TRBD1
v_call: TRBV9
j_call: TRBJ2-1
clone_size: .

cdr3_aa: CASSLAGREAEKLFF
d_call: .
v_call: TRBV5-8
j_call: TRBJ1-4
clone_size: .

cdr3_aa: CASSLGAGPGGGEQYF
d_call: .
v_call: TRBV5-1
j_call: TRBJ2-7
clone_size: .

cdr3_aa: CASSYVAGGTGELFF
d_call: TRBD2
v_call: TRBV13
j_call: TRBJ2-2
clone_size: .

cdr3_aa: CASNPSGRGGTYNEQFF
d_call: TRBD2
v_call: TRBV6-2/TRBV6-3
j_call: TRBJ2-1
clone_size: .

cdr3_aa: CASSPDSLEQFF
d_call: .
v_call: TRBV12-3/TRBV12-4
j_call: TRBJ2-1
clone_size: once

cdr3_aa: CASSPTGDRFYEQYF
d_call: TRBD1
v_call: TRBV3-1/TRBV3-2
j_call: TRBJ2-7
clone_size: .

cdr3_aa: CASMRTSGRLSSYNEQFF
d_call: TRBD2
v_call: TRBV5-1
j_call: TRBJ2-1
clone_size: .

cdr3_aa: CVSSLGFRDRVGYTF
d_call: TRBD1
v_call: TRBV28
j_call: TRBJ1-2
clone_size: .

cdr3_aa: CASSHTDSNYGYTF
d_call: .
v_call: TRBV4-1
j_call: TRBJ1-2
clone_size: few

cdr3_aa: CSASWEKGDYGYTF
d_call: .
v_call: TRBV20-1
j_call: TRBJ1-2
clone_size: .

cdr3_aa: CASSPPPGLYNEQFF
d_call: .
v_call: TRBV28
j_call: TRBJ2-1
clone_size: once

cdr3_aa: CASSSTREGDTQYF
d_call: TRBD2
v_call: TRBV27
j_call: TRBJ2-3
clone_size: .

cdr3_aa: CASSIANQPQHF
d_call: .
v_call: TRBV19
j_call: TRBJ1-5
clone_size: .

cdr3_aa: CASSPPGQSNYEQYF
d_call: TRBD1
v_call: TRBV18
j_call: TRBJ2-7
clone_size: .

cdr3_aa: CASSYSNAAGKETQYF
d_call: .
v_call: TRBV6-5
j_call: TRBJ2-5
clone_size: .

cdr3_aa: CASSKETGAKNIQYF
d_call: .
v_call: TRBV5-4
j_call: TRBJ2-4
clone_size: .

cdr3_aa: CASSLGGGVQETQYF
d_call: TRBD2
v_call: TRBV28
j_call: TRBJ2-5
clone_size: .

cdr3_aa: CASNRGKVDTQYF
d_call: .
v_call: TRBV6-5
j_call: TRBJ2-3
clone_size: .

cdr3_aa: CASSLDRVDTEAFF
d_call: TRBD1
v_call: TRBV11-1
j_call: TRBJ1-1
clone_size: .

cdr3_aa: CASSLERELAKNIQYF
d_call: .
v_call: TRBV7-2
j_call: TRBJ2-4
clone_size: .

cdr3_aa: CASSFSRPSYNEQFF
d_call: .
v_call: TRBV28
j_call: TRBJ2-1
clone_size: .

cdr3_aa: CASSLRTGDSPLHF
d_call: TRBD1
v_call: TRBV4-2
j_call: TRBJ1-6
clone_size: .

cdr3_aa: CASKDLTEAFF
d_call: .
v_call: TRBV6-5
j_call: TRBJ1-1
clone_size: .

cdr3_aa: CASSLSILVTTYNEQFF
d_call: .
v_call: TRBV28
j_call: TRBJ2-1
clone_size: .

cdr3_aa: CASSPPSGGPNEQYF
d_call: TRBD2
v_call: TRBV18
j_call: TRBJ2-7
clone_size: .

cdr3_aa: CASTNPRQGAGEQYF
d_call: TRBD1
v_call: TRBV7-9
j_call: TRBJ2-7
clone_size: .